This T cell receptor beta chain was profiled in a study of cytomegalovirus exposure and HLA in healthy donors. This CDR3 spans 15 amino acids. The germline gives CDR1 MNHNS, CDR2 SASEGT. Germline trimming cut 9 bases from V and 0 bases from J; bases unmatched to any gene: 10. Amplification used 60 Vbeta primers and 13 Jbeta primers. Clones were read by immunoSEQ multiplex PCR, and TCRdb kept only the in-frame ones, dropping some. The sample records fewer than 200,000 clones, 60% to 85% being singletons. This chain links TRBV6-1 with TRBJ1-1; 7 positions match TRBD1. The source material was PBMCs. This TCR came from a woman in her forties or fifties in good health and CMV-seropositive. This CDR3 reads CASIRGQIMNTEAFF. CDR3 in DNA: TGTGCCAGTATCCGGGGACAGATCATGAACACTGAAGCTTTCTTT.